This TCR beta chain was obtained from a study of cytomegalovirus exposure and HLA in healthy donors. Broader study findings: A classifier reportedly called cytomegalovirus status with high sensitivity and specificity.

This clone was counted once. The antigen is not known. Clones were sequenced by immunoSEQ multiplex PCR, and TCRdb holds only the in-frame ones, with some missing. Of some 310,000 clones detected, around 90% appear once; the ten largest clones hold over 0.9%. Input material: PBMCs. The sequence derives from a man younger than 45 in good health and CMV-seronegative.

CDR3 in DNA: TGTGCCAGCAGCTTCACTAGCGGCCGCACAGATACGCAGTATTTT. This gives the protein CASSFTSGRTDTQYF. The J gene is TRBJ2-3, the V gene TRBV7-9, with 8 nucleotides matching TRBD2. This CDR3 has 15 residues. CDR1 SEHNR and CDR2 FQNEAQ come from the germline V gene (reference sequence). Trimming took 3 bases from V and 1 from J; bases not matched to a gene: 3.